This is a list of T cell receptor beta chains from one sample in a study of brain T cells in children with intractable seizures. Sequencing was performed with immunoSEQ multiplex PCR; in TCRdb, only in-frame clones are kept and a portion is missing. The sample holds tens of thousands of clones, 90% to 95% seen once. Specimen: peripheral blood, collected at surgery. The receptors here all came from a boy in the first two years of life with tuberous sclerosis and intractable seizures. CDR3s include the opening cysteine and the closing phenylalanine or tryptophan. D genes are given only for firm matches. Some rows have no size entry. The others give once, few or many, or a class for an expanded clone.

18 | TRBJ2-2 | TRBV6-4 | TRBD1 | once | TGTGCCAGCAGTGACCCAACTAACAGGGGGCTAAACACCGGGGAGCTGTTTTTT | CASSDPTNRGLNTGELFF
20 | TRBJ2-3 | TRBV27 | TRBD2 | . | TGTGCCAGCAGTCCATCACTAGCGGGGGCCGTAACCTCTAGCACAGATACGCAGTATTTT | CASSPSLAGAVTSSTDTQYF
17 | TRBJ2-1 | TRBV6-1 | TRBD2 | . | TGTGCCAGCAGTGAAGCGTTCCAATGGACTAGCTCCTTTAAGCAGTTCTTC | CASSEAFQWTSSFKQFF
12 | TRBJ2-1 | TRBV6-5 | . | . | TGTGCCAGCAGTCTTGCGTCCAATGAGCAGTTCTTC | CASSLASNEQFF
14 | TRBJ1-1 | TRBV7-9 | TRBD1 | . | TGTGCCGTGGACAGGGACTGGATGAACACTGAAGCTTTCTTT | CAVDRDWMNTEAFF
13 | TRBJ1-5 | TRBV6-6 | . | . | TGTGCCAGCAGTCGCCAGGGGAATCAGCCCCAGCATTTT | CASSRQGNQPQHF
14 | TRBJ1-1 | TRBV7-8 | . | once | TGTGCCAGCAGCCGAAAACTCGGAAACACTGAAGCTTTCTTT | CASSRKLGNTEAFF
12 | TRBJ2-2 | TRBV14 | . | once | TGTGCCAGCAGCCTCGGGACCGGGGAGCTGTTTTTT | CASSLGTGELFF
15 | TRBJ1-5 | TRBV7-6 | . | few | TGTGCCAGCAGCGCAGAGGTAGGGTATGGGCAGCCCCAGCATTTT | CASSAEVGYGQPQHF
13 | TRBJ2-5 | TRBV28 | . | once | TGTGCCAGCAGCCCCCTTAGGGGAGAGACCCAGTACTTC | CASSPLRGETQYF